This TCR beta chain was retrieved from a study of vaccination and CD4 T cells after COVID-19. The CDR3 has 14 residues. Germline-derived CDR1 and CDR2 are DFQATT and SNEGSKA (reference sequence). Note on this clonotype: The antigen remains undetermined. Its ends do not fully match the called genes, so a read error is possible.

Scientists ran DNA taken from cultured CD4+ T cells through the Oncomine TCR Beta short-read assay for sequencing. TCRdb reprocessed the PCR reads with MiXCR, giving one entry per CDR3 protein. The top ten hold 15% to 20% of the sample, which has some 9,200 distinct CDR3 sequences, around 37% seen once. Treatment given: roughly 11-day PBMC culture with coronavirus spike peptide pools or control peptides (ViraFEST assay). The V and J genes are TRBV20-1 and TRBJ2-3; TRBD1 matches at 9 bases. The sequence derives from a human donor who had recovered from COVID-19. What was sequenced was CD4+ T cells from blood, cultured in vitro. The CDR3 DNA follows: TGCAGTGCTTTATCGGGACAGGGAACAGGTACGCAGTATTTT. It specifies CSALSGQGTGTQYF.